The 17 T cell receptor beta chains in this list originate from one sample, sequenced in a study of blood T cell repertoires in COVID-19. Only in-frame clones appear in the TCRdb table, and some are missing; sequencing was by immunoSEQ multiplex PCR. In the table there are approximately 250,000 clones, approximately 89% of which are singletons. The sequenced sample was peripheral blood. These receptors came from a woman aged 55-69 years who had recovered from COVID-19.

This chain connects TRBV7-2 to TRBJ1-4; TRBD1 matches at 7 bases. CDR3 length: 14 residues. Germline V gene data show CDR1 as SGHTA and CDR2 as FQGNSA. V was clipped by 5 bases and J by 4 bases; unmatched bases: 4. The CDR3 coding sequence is TGTGCCAGCAGCGCGGGACAGAATAATGAAAAACTGTTTTTT. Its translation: CASSAGQNNEKLFF.

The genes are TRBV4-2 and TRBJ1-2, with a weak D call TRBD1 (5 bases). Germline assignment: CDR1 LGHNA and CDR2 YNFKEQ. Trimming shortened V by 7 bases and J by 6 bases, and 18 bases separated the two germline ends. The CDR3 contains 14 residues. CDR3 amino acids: CASTLTGGRNGYTF. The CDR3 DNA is TGTGCCAGCACCCTGACCGGGGGAAGGAATGGCTACACCTTC.

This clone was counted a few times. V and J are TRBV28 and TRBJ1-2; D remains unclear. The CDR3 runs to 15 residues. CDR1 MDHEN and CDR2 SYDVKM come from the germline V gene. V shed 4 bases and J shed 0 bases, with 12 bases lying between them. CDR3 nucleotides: TGTGCCAGCAGTTCGTTCCGTCGAGCTAACTATGGCTACACCTTC. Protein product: CASSSFRRANYGYTF.

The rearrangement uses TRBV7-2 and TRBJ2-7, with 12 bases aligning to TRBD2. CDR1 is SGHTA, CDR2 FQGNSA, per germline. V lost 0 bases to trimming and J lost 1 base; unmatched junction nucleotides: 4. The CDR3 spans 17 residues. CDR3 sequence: CASSLARTSGASYEQYF. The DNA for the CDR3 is TGTGCCAGCAGCTTAGCTAGGACTAGCGGGGCATCCTACGAGCAGTACTTC.

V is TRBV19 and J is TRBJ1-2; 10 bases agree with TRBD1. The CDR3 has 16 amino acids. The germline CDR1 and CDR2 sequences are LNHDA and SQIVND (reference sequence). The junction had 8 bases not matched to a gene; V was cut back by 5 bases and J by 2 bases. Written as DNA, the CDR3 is TGTGCCAGTAGTCTCGGGACAGGGGTAGAGAACTATGGCTACACCTTC. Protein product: CASSLGTGVENYGYTF.

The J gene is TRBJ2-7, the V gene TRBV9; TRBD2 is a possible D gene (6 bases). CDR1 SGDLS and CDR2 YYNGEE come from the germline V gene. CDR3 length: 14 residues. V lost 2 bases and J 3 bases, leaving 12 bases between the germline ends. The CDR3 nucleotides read TGTGCCAGCAGCGTGGCAGCGGGTGGCTACGAGCAGTACTTC. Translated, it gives CASSVAAGGYEQYF. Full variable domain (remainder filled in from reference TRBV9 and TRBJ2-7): DSGVTQTPKHLITATGQRVTLRCSPRSGDLSVYWYQQSLDQGLQFLIQYYNGEERAKGNILERFSAQQFPDLHSELNLSSLELGDSALYFCASSVAAGGYEQYFGPGTRLTVT.

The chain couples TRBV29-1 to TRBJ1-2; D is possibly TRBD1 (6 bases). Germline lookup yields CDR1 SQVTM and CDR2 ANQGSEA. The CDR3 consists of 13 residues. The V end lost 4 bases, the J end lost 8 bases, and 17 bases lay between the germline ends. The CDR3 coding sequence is TGCAGCGTTGTCGGGCAGGGGTCCTGGGGCTACACCTTC. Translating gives CSVVGQGSWGYTF.

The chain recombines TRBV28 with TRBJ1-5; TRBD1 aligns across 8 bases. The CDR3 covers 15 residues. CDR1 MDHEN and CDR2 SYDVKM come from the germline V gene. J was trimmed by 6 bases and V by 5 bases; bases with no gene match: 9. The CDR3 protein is CASSTGQGRFQPQHF. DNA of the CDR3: TGTGCCAGCAGTACAGGACAGGGACGCTTTCAGCCCCAGCATTTT.

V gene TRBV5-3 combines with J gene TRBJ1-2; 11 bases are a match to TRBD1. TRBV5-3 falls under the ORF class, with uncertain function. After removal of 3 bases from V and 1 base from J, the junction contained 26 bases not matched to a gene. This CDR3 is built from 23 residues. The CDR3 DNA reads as TGTGCCAGAAGCTACCCAAAGAACGGGACAGGGGGGCGACCCCCCCCCATTAACTATGGCTACACCTTC. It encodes CARSYPKNGTGGRPPPINYGYTF.

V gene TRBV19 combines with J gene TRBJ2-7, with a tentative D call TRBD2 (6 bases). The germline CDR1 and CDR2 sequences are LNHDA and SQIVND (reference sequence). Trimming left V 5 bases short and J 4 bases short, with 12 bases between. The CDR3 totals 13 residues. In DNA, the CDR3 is TGTGCCAGTAGTTCGCTCCGGGGGTACGAGCAGTACTTC. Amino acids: CASSSLRGYEQYF.

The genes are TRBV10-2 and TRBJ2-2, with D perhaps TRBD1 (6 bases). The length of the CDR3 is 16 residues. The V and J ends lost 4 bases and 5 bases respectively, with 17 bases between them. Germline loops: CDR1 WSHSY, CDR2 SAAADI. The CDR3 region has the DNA TGCGCCAGCAGTGGGGTTAGCAGGGGTGGGACCGGGGAGCTGTTTTTT. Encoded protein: CASSGVSRGGTGELFF.

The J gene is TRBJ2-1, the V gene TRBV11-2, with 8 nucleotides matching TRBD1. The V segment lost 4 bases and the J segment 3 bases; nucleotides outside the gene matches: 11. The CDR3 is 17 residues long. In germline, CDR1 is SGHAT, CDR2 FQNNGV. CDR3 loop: CASSSSPDRGRYNEQFF. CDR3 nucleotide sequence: TGTGCCAGCAGCTCGAGCCCCGACAGGGGCCGCTACAATGAGCAGTTCTTC.

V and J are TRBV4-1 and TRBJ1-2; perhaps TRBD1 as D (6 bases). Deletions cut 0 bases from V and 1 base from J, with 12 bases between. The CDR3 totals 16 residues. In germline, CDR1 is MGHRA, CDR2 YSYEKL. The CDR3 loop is CASSQEGADSNYGYTF. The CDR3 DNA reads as TGCGCCAGCAGCCAAGAGGGGGCGGACAGTAACTATGGCTACACCTTC.

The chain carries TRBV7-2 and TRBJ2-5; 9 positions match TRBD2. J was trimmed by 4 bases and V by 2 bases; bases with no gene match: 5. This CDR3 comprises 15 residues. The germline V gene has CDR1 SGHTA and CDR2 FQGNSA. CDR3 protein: CASSLRQAGGETQYF. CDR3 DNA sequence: TGTGCCAGCAGCTTAAGACAAGCGGGGGGAGAGACCCAGTACTTC.

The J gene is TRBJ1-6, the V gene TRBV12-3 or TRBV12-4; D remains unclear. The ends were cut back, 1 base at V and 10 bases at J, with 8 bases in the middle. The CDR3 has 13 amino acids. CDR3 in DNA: TGTGCCAGCAGTTTAGGACCGGGATCACCCCTCCACTTT. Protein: CASSLGPGSPLHF.

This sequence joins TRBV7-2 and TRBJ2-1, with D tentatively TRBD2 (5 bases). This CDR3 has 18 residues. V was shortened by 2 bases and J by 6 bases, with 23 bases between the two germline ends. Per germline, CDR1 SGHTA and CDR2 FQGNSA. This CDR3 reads CASSLYLAGRGFRNEQFF. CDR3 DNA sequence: TGTGCCAGCAGCTTATATCTAGCCGGCCGGGGATTCCGCAATGAGCAGTTCTTC.

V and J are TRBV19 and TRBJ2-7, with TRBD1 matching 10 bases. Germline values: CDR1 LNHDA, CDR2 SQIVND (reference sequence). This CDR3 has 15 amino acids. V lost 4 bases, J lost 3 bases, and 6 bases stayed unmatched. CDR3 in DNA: TGTGCCAGTAGTAGACCGGGACAGGGGAGCTACGAGCAGTACTTC. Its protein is CASSRPGQGSYEQYF.